The rows below give T cell receptor beta chains drawn from one sample of a study of spatial heterogeneity in lung cancer. TCRdb reprocessed the 5' RACE reads via MiXCR and lists one record per CDR3 protein. Here the sample spans approximately 3,800 distinct CDR3 sequences, roughly 15% being singletons. This specimen was PBMCs, taken at surgery. These receptors were taken from a male donor with early-stage non-small cell lung cancer. Both conserved end residues are part of each CDR3.

v_call	cdr3_aa
TRBV28	CASSSPLALVSADTQYF
TRBV5-1	CASSLFGGPTDTQYF
TRBV19	CASSISGGQPQHF
TRBV7-2	CASSVPRGAQYF
TRBV28	CASSRGFGNQPQHF
TRBV5-1	CASSGWGGETQYF
TRBV5-4	CASSLGGDTQYF
TRBV7-2	CASTSLAGGDEQYF
TRBV6-2/TRBV6-3	CASILAGGETQYF
TRBV28	CASSLQGGSETQYF
TRBV6-6	CASSRRGGSYEQYF
TRBV19	CASSDGAHYGYTF
TRBV28	CASSPPGLKNEQYF
TRBV18	CASSRIGVNVDTQYF
TRBV5-1	CASSAGQNTGELFF
TRBV20-1	CSARDGHKYNEQFF
TRBV23-1	CARGLAGARAVETQYF
TRBV12-3/TRBV12-4	CASSLIRTGTGYTF
TRBV29-1	CSVAGTGFVSYEQYF
TRBV18	CASSPGLAVSSYNEQFF
TRBV20-1	CSAGGLAGDNEQFF
TRBV12-3/TRBV12-4	CASSLGDRSSEQYF
TRBV20-1	CSASPGINTEAFF
TRBV5-1	CASSLEGKHNEQFF
TRBV5-1	CASSWGLAGGTDTQYF
TRBV29-1	CSVVTALYEQYF
TRBV30	CAWSLMNTGELFF
TRBV6-2/TRBV6-3	CASSYGTEAFF
TRBV5-1	CASSLETTSTDTQYF
TRBV7-9	CASSSQGKTSYEQYF
TRBV20-1	CSARLSFGELENTEAFF
TRBV23-1	CASTLGPRDRAVVHEQYF
TRBV7-9	CASSLDVAVHNEQFF
TRBV23-1	CASSQVPGTGRETQYF
TRBV29-1	CSVAPHGSGGELFF
TRBV27	CASSLIGPGFYSNQPQHF
TRBV7-2	CATSRGYTDTQYF
TRBV7-9	CATSPQGSTGELFF
TRBV28	CASSYEANTEAFF
TRBV29-1	CSVVAGIGNEQFF
TRBV7-2	CASRGTGRNEQFF
TRBV6-5	CASSIFSGIGYEQYF
TRBV6-2/TRBV6-3	CASRTGETDTDTQYF
TRBV7-8	CASSRVGRETGNEQYF
TRBV18	CASSPFWSGVDQPQHF
TRBV2	CASSERWAGGLNERFF
TRBV19	CAARQANQPQHF
TRBV27	CASRVGRGPYEQYF
TRBV4-3	CASSQGRIAGGYNEQFF
TRBV16	CATSPSRGETQYF
TRBV5-5	CASSLWDLQETQYF
TRBV3-1	CASSQPGMNTEAFF
TRBV4-3	CASSQELAGYNEQFF
TRBV28	CASSLPTRATNEKLFF
TRBV6-6	CASSYSTGARRYGNTIYF